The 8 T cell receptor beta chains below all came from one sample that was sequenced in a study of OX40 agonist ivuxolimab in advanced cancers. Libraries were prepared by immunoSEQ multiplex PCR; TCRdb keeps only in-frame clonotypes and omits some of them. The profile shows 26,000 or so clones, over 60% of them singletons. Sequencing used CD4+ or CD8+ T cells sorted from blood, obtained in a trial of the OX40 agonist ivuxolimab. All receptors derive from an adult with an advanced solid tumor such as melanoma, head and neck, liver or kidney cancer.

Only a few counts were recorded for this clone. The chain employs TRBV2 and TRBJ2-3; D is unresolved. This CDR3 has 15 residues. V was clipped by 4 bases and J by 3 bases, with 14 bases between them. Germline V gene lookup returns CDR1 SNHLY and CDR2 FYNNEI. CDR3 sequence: CASSGGGVGTDTQYF. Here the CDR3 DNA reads TGTGCCAGCAGTGGGGGTGGGGTGGGGACAGATACGCAGTATTTT.

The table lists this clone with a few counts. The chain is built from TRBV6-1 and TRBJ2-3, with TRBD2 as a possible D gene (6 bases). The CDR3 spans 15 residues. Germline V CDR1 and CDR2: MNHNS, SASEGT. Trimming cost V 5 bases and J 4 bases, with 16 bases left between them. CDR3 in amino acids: CASSLGGINADTQYF. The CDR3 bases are TGTGCCAGCAGTCTGGGGGGAATAAACGCAGATACGCAGTATTTT.

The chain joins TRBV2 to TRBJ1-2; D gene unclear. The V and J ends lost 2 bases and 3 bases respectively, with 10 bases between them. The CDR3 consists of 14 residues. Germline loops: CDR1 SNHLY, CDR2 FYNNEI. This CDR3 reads CASSESGLYYGYTF. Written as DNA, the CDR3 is TGTGCCAGCAGTGAAAGCGGCCTCTACTATGGCTACACCTTC. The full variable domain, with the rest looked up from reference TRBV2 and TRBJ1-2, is EPEVTQTPSHQVTQMGQEVILRCVPISNHLYFYWYRQILGQKVEFLVSFYNNEISEKSEIFDDQFSVERPDGSNFTLKIRSTKLEDSAMYFCASSESGLYYGYTFGSGTRLTVV.

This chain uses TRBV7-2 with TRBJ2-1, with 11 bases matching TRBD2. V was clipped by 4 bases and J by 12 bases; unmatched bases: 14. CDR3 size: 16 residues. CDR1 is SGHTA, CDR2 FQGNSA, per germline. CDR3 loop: CASSYGGTSGLVRQFF. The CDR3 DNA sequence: TGTGCCAGCAGCTACGGCGGGACTAGCGGCCTAGTTCGGCAGTTCTTC.

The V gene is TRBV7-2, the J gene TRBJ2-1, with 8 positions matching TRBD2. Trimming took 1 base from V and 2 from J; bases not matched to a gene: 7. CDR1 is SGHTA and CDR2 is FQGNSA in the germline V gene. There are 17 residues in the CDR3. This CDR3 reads CASSLEGGRGAYNEQFF. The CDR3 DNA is TGTGCCAGCAGCTTAGAGGGAGGGCGGGGGGCCTACAATGAGCAGTTCTTC.

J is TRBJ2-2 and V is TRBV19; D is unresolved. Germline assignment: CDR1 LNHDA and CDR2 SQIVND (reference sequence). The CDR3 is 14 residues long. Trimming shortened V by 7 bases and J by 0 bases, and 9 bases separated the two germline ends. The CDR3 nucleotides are TGTGCCAGTACTGTATTCGCGAACACCGGGGAGCTGTTTTTT. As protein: CASTVFANTGELFF.

The CDR3 loop reads CASRSQRKEGNGGDTIYF. The CDR3 nucleotides are TGTGCAAGTCGCTCCCAAAGGAAGGAGGGGAATGGGGGAGACACCATATATTTT. The chain carries TRBV12-2 and TRBJ1-3. TRBV12-2 represents a pseudogene. The CDR3 has 18 amino acids.

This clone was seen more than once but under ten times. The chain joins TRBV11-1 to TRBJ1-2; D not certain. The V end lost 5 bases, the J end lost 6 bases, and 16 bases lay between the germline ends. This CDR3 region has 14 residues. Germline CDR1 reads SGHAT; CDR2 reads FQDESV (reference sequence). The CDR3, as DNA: TGTGCCAGCAGCCCAAATCGGCCAGTGGATGGCTACACCTTC. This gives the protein CASSPNRPVDGYTF. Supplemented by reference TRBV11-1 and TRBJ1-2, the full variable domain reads EAEVAQSPRYKITEKSQAVAFWCDPISGHATLYWYRQILGQGPELLVQFQDESVVDDSQLPKDRFSAERLKGVDSTLKIQPAELGDSAMYLCASSPNRPVDGYTFGSGTRLTVV.